Shown below are 16 T cell receptor beta chains from a single sample sequenced in a study of cytomegalovirus exposure and HLA in healthy donors. The PCR had 60 Vbeta and 13 Jbeta primers. Measured with immunoSEQ multiplex PCR; TCRdb has only the in-frame clones, and not every one. The table includes 200,000 to 300,000 clones, over 70% detected once. The specimen was PBMCs. These receptors originate from a woman aged 60 to 75 in good health and CMV-seropositive.

This clone occurred a few times. The chain couples TRBV9 to TRBJ2-5; D possibly corresponds to TRBD2 (5 bases). Trimming removed 2 bases at V and 5 bases at J, with 10 bases between. Germline values: CDR1 SGDLS, CDR2 YYNGEE. This CDR3 spans 13 amino acids. CDR3 in amino acids: CASSVEAEETQYF. The CDR3 DNA reads TGTGCCAGCAGCGTGGAGGCGGAGGAGACCCAGTACTTC.

Here the CDR3 DNA reads TGCGCCAGCAGGAGATCAGGGTTAGGGGAGACCCAGTACTTC. Translation gives CASRRSGLGETQYF. V is TRBV5-1 and J is TRBJ2-5; a weak D match, TRBD1 (5 bases). Trimming shortened V by 5 bases and J by 5 bases, and 16 bases separated the two germline ends. The CDR3 has 14 amino acids. The V gene's germline CDR1 is SGHRS and CDR2 YFSETQ.

This clone was seen once. The chain couples TRBV27 to TRBJ1-2; D possibly corresponds to TRBD1 (5 bases). The V gene lost 5 bases and the J gene lost 7 bases, with 14 bases spanning the gap. In germline, CDR1 is MNHEY, CDR2 SMNVEV (reference sequence). This CDR3 region has 13 residues. The CDR3 region has the DNA TGTGCCAGCAGTGAACGGACATTAGGTGGCTACACCTTC. Protein sequence: CASSERTLGGYTF.

For this clone: This specimen includes other DNA sequences encoding the same CDR3. The rearrangement links TRBV9 to TRBJ1-2, with 7 positions matching TRBD1. Trimming removed 1 base from V and 6 bases from J; junction bases left unmatched: 0. This CDR3 is built from 12 residues. Germline-derived CDR1 and CDR2 are SGDLS and YYNGEE. The CDR3 sequence is CASSVTGDGYTF. In DNA form, the CDR3 reads TGTGCCAGCAGCGTAACAGGGGATGGCTACACCTTC.

Of note for this clone: Other DNA variants within this sample encode the same CDR3. The J gene is TRBJ1-1, the V gene TRBV5-1, with D uncertain. The germline CDR1 and CDR2 sequences are SGHRS and YFSETQ. The V end lost 2 bases, the J end lost 2 bases, and 7 bases lay between the germline ends. The CDR3 loop spans 13 amino acids. Written as DNA, the CDR3 is TGCGCCAGCAGCTTTCGGGGTAACACTGAAGCTTTCTTT. Translating gives CASSFRGNTEAFF.

The chain is built from TRBV5-1 and TRBJ1-4; 9 bases align to TRBD1. Trimming took 2 bases from V and 8 from J; bases not matched to a gene: 4. CDR3 length: 14 residues. Germline V lookup: CDR1 SGHRS, CDR2 YFSETQ. CDR3 protein: CASSFRDRDEKLFF. CDR3 coding DNA: TGCGCCAGCAGCTTCCGGGACAGGGACGAAAAACTGTTTTTT.

The J gene is TRBJ2-3, the V gene TRBV30; possibly TRBD1 for D (5 bases). CDR1 GTSNPN and CDR2 SVGIG come from the germline V gene (reference sequence). The CDR3 extends over 16 amino acids. Deletions cut 0 bases from V and 3 bases from J, with 16 bases between. The chain's CDR3 is CAWSVGQGILTDTQYF. The CDR3 region has the DNA TGTGCCTGGAGTGTAGGGCAGGGAATACTGACAGATACGCAGTATTTT.

This chain links TRBV6-1 with TRBJ2-1; 8 nucleotides align to TRBD2. Trimming took 6 bases from V and 5 from J; bases not matched to a gene: 6. Per the germline V gene, CDR1 is MNHNS and CDR2 is SASEGT. CDR3 length: 14 amino acids. The CDR3 spells CASSSGSPHNEQFF. DNA of the CDR3: TGTGCCAGCAGCAGCGGGAGCCCGCACAATGAGCAGTTCTTC.

CDR3 amino acids: CASSLTSLQAFF. The CDR3 DNA sequence: TGTGCCAGCAGCTTGACGAGCCTCCAAGCTTTCTTT. The rearrangement uses TRBV5-8 and TRBJ1-1; D uncertain. Germline-derived CDR1 and CDR2 are SGHTS and YDEGEE. This CDR3 comprises 12 residues. Deletions cut 1 base from V and 9 bases from J, with 10 bases between.

The chain joins TRBV5-1 to TRBJ2-3, with 8 bases matching TRBD1. The J segment lost 2 bases and the V segment lost 5 bases, leaving 7 bases of the junction unmatched. The CDR3 runs to 15 residues. Germline-derived CDR1 and CDR2 are SGHRS and YFSETQ. The CDR3 DNA sequence: TGCGCCAGCAGGACGACAGGGGTTACCACAGATACGCAGTATTTT. It codes for CASRTTGVTTDTQYF.

The rearrangement uses TRBV27 and TRBJ1-6; D gene ambiguous. This CDR3 region has 11 residues. From germline, CDR1 is MNHEY and CDR2 SMNVEV (reference sequence). The germline V and J ends were trimmed by 3 bases and 14 bases, with 8 bases remaining between them. The CDR3 DNA follows: TGTGCCAGCAGTTTCCGGGAGACCCTCCACTTT. The encoded protein is CASSFRETLHF.

The chain uses TRBV27 and TRBJ2-5, with D perhaps TRBD2 (5 bases). The CDR3 is 14 residues long. V dropped 5 bases and J dropped 6 bases, with 16 bases sitting between them. The germline CDR1 and CDR2 sequences are MNHEY and SMNVEV (reference sequence). The CDR3 here is CASSGLSTFKTQYF. In nucleotides, the CDR3 is TGTGCCAGCAGTGGACTGTCTACGTTCAAGACCCAGTACTTC.

V gene TRBV5-1 combines with J gene TRBJ2-7, with 12 nucleotides matching TRBD2. Trimming took 4 bases from V and 12 from J; bases not matched to a gene: 11. In germline, CDR1 is SGHRS, CDR2 YFSETQ. This CDR3 contains 14 residues. The CDR3 here is CASSPTTSGSAWYF. As DNA, the CDR3 is TGCGCCAGCAGCCCTACGACTAGCGGGAGCGCCTGGTACTTC. The full variable domain, completed using reference TRBV5-1 and TRBJ2-7, is KAGVTQTPRYLIKTRGQQVTLSCSPISGHRSVSWYQQTPGQGLQFLFEYFSETQRNKGNFPGRFSGRQFSNSRSEMNVSTLELGDSALYLCASSPTTSGSAWYFGPGTRLTVT.

This rearrangement joins TRBV5-1 to TRBJ1-2; 9 nucleotides match TRBD1. The CDR3 is 13 amino acids. Trimming cost V 4 bases and J 9 bases; bases outside gene matches: 7. Germline V lookup: CDR1 SGHRS, CDR2 YFSETQ. The DNA of the CDR3 is TGCGCCAGCAGCCCCTCACAGGGGGCGAGCTACACCTTC. It specifies CASSPSQGASYTF.

The genes are TRBV21-1 and TRBJ1-4; the table's D call TRBD1 went unverified against the DNA. TRBV21-1 represents a pseudogene. The CDR3 has 12 amino acids. The chain's CDR3 is CASSTPGQKLFF. Written as DNA, the CDR3 is TGTGCCAGCAGCACTCCGGGACAGAAACTGTTTTTT.

This chain connects TRBV7-2 to TRBJ2-4, with 10 positions matching TRBD1. The CDR3 length is 14 residues. The V gene end was trimmed by 5 bases and the J gene end by 6 bases; junction bases not matched to a gene: 4. Germline V gives CDR1 SGHTA, CDR2 FQGNSA. The CDR3 is CASSRDRGTNIQYF. DNA for the CDR3: TGTGCCAGCAGCAGGGACAGGGGTACAAACATTCAGTACTTC. Full variable domain (remainder filled in from reference TRBV7-2 and TRBJ2-4): GAGVSQSPSNKVTEKGKDVELRCDPISGHTALYWYRQSLGQGLEFLIYFQGNSAPDKSGLPSDRFSAERTGGSVSTLTIQRTQQEDSAVYLCASSRDRGTNIQYFGAGTRLSVL.